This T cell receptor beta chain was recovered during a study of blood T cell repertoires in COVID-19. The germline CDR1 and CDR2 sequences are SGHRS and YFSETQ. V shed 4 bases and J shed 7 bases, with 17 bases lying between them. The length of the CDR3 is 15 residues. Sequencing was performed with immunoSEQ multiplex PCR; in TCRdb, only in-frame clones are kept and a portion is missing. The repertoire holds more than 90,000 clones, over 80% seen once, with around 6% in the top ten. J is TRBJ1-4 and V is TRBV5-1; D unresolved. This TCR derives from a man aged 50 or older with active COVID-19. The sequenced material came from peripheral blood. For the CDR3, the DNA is TGCGCCAGCAGCGAAACTAACGCAAGCCTTGAAAAACTGTTTTTT. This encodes CASSETNASLEKLFF.